A single sample is the source of the 29 T cell receptor beta chains below, sequenced in a study of beta chain features in type 1 diabetes. The isolated RNA, all of it, was reverse transcribed, so expressed TCRB transcripts were what got sequenced. TCRdb's copy holds only in-frame clones and misses some; the assay was immunoSEQ multiplex PCR. The table has 600,000 to 650,000 clones, about 14% seen once. The sequenced sample consisted of naive CD4+ T cells from blood. Every receptor here comes from a young man in good health.

V usage is TRBV7-8 and J usage is TRBJ2-7; TRBD1 or TRBD2 may be the D gene (5 bases each). CDR3 length equals 13 residues. The germline V gene encodes CDR1 SGHVS and CDR2 FQNEAQ. The V end was cut by 1 base, the J end by 7 bases, with 11 bases between. CDR3 loop: CASSLGGPGEQYF. CDR3 in DNA: TGTGCCAGCAGCTTAGGGGGCCCGGGGGAGCAGTACTTC.

This clone was detected only a few times. The V call is TRBV19, the J call TRBJ2-1; TRBD1 aligns across 8 bases. Germline CDR1 reads LNHDA; CDR2 reads SQIVND (reference sequence). The trim removed 4 bases at V and 6 bases at J, leaving 8 bases unmatched. The CDR3 has 15 residues. CDR3 sequence reads: CASSSTGGIRNEQFF. In nucleotides, the CDR3 is TGTGCCAGTAGTAGTACAGGGGGGATCCGCAATGAGCAGTTCTTC.

This clone was observed a handful of times. In the same sample, other DNA sequences code for this CDR3. V is TRBV20-1 and J is TRBJ2-5; no definite D call. This CDR3 has 11 residues. CDR1 and CDR2 from the germline V gene are DFQATT and SNEGSKA (reference sequence). V was cut by 5 bases and J by 2 bases, with 6 bases left in between. This CDR3 is CSARRQETQYF. The DNA of the CDR3 is TGCAGTGCTCGTCGGCAAGAGACCCAGTACTTC.

The sample holds a few counts of this clone. The chain carries TRBV30 and TRBJ2-3, with TRBD2 matching over 7 bases. Trimming removed 3 bases from V and 1 base from J; junction bases left unmatched: 7. Germline V gene lookup returns CDR1 GTSNPN and CDR2 SVGIG (reference sequence). This CDR3 is built from 15 residues. CDR3 loop: CAWSLPSGRTDTQYF. CDR3 in DNA: TGTGCCTGGAGCCTACCTAGCGGACGCACAGATACGCAGTATTTT.

This clone was counted only a few times. V and J are TRBV6-4 and TRBJ2-3; TRBD2 matches 7 bases. CDR3 size: 14 residues. After removal of 6 bases from V and 1 base from J, the junction contained 4 bases not matched to a gene. CDR1 is MRHNA and CDR2 is SNTAGT in the germline V gene. The CDR3 spells CASRLTSGTDTQYF. DNA of the CDR3: TGTGCCAGCAGACTCACTAGCGGCACAGATACGCAGTATTTT.

The chain combines TRBV7-9 with TRBJ2-2; 8 bases align to TRBD2. V shed 7 bases and J 5 bases; nucleotides not matched to a gene: 12. From germline, CDR1 is SEHNR and CDR2 FQNEAQ (reference sequence). The CDR3 loop spans 16 amino acids. In DNA, the CDR3 is TGTGCCAGCATTCCCAGCGGCGGGAGGACGACCGGGGAGCTGTTTTTT. This translates into CASIPSGGRTTGELFF.

The genes are TRBV19 and TRBJ1-2; D call uncertain. This CDR3 spans 14 amino acids. Germline V lookup: CDR1 LNHDA, CDR2 SQIVND (reference sequence). V gave up 3 bases and J gave up 11 bases, with 19 bases separating them. CDR3: CASSMRTALNGYTF. Written as DNA, the CDR3 is TGTGCCAGTAGTATGCGGACTGCGTTGAACGGTTACACCTTC.

The chain has TRBV5-4 and TRBJ1-1, with D possibly matching TRBD1 (6 bases). Between the trimmed V and J ends, which lost 2 bases and 1 base, there was a span of 12 bases. The CDR3 has 15 residues. Germline values: CDR1 SGHNT, CDR2 YYREEE (reference sequence). The CDR3 sequence is CASSLDRSTNTEAFF. The CDR3 DNA reads TGTGCCAGCAGCTTAGACAGGTCGACGAACACTGAAGCTTTCTTT.

The V call is TRBV7-8, the J call TRBJ2-7, with 8 nucleotides matching TRBD1. The CDR3 loop spans 14 amino acids. J was trimmed by 3 bases and V by 5 bases; bases with no gene match: 6. Looked up from germline, CDR1 is SGHVS and CDR2 is FQNEAQ. The CDR3 loop reads CASSRTGRLYEQYF. CDR3 nucleotides: TGTGCCAGCAGCCGGACAGGGAGGCTCTACGAGCAGTACTTC.

This chain uses TRBV4-1 with TRBJ1-5; D is uncertain. In germline, CDR1 is MGHRA, CDR2 YSYEKL. CDR3 length: 13 residues. V gave up 1 base and J gave up 7 bases, with 8 bases separating them. This CDR3 is CASSQGSGQPQHF. The CDR3 DNA reads as TGCGCCAGCAGCCAAGGCTCCGGACAGCCCCAGCATTTT.

This clone has only a few counts. V gene TRBV9 combines with J gene TRBJ2-7; D may be TRBD1 or TRBD2 (5 bases each). This CDR3 has 14 residues. CDR1 and CDR2 from the germline V gene are SGDLS and YYNGEE. Trimming removed 1 base from V and 5 bases from J, with 13 bases in between. In DNA form, the CDR3 reads TGTGCCAGCAGCGTAAGTCCGGGGACGGACGAGCAGTACTTC. Its protein is CASSVSPGTDEQYF.

This clone was detected a few times. The V and J genes are TRBV18 and TRBJ2-1; D remains ambiguous. The CDR3 totals 14 residues. The germline CDR1 and CDR2 sequences are KGHSH and LQKENI. With 3 bases removed from V and 2 bases from J, the gap between germline ends came to 8 bases. The CDR3 DNA is TGTGCCAGCTCACCTTTCAAAACCTACAATGAGCAGTTCTTC. As protein: CASSPFKTYNEQFF.

The chain couples TRBV5-1 to TRBJ2-2, with D perhaps matching TRBD2 (6 bases). Trimming removed 2 bases at V and 2 bases at J, with 13 bases between. The CDR3 has 16 residues. Germline assignment: CDR1 SGHRS and CDR2 YFSETQ. The CDR3 DNA sequence: TGCGCCAGCAGCTTACCACCGGGACTCAACACCGGGGAGCTGTTTTTT. This encodes CASSLPPGLNTGELFF.

The chain carries TRBV9 and TRBJ1-6; D remains unclear. The CDR3 loop spans 17 amino acids. Germline loops: CDR1 SGDLS, CDR2 YYNGEE. Trimming cost V 4 bases and J 7 bases, with 21 bases left between them. The CDR3 loop reads CASSPQVWVSWNSPLHF. The CDR3 DNA reads TGTGCCAGCAGCCCCCAGGTCTGGGTCTCTTGGAATTCACCCCTCCACTTT.

J is TRBJ2-5 and V is TRBV5-4; D is possibly TRBD2 (5 bases). Deletions cut 2 bases from V and 0 bases from J, with 8 bases between. Germline CDR1 is SGHNT and CDR2 is YYREEE (reference sequence). There are 14 residues in the CDR3. CDR3 sequence: CASSLVRDQETQYF. DNA for the CDR3: TGTGCCAGCAGCTTAGTGCGGGACCAAGAGACCCAGTACTTC.

This clone was observed a few times. V gene TRBV27 combines with J gene TRBJ2-3; 12 nucleotides match TRBD1. The V gene end was trimmed by 6 bases and the J gene end by 7 bases; junction bases not matched to a gene: 11. The germline V gene has CDR1 MNHEY and CDR2 SMNVEV (reference sequence). This CDR3 has 16 amino acids. CDR3: CASSRQGTGGGNTQYF. The CDR3 DNA follows: TGTGCCAGCAGCCGCCAAGGGACAGGGGGCGGGAATACGCAGTATTTT.

Only a few counts were recorded for this clone. This sequence joins TRBV28 and TRBJ1-5; D call uncertain. Germline assignment: CDR1 MDHEN and CDR2 SYDVKM. Trimming cost V 8 bases and J 3 bases, with 8 bases left between them. The CDR3 loop spans 12 amino acids. CDR3 nucleotide sequence: TGTGCCAGCGTAGGGAACAATCAGCCCCAGCATTTT. As protein: CASVGNNQPQHF.

The chain carries TRBV15 and TRBJ1-5; 9 nucleotides match TRBD1. CDR1 is LNHNV and CDR2 is YYDKDF in the germline V gene (reference sequence). The CDR3 has 19 residues. V was pared by 5 bases and J by 2 bases, with 16 bases of the junction left unmatched. The CDR3, as DNA: TGTGCCACCAGCCTCCGGGACAGGGAGGTGGGGGTTGGCAATCAGCCCCAGCATTTT. Translating it yields CATSLRDREVGVGNQPQHF.

This clone was found a few times. The CDR3: CASSAPGARDTEAFF. CDR3 DNA sequence: TGTGCCAGCAGCGCCCCCGGGGCCAGGGACACTGAAGCTTTCTTT. This chain joins TRBV7-9 and TRBJ1-1, with D possibly matching TRBD1 (5 bases). Germline CDR1 and CDR2: SEHNR and FQNEAQ (reference sequence). The CDR3 totals 15 residues. Deletions cut 5 bases from V and 3 bases from J, with 16 bases between.

The chain couples TRBV18 to TRBJ2-3; 7 bases are shared with TRBD2. CDR1 is KGHSH, CDR2 LQKENI, per germline. V lost 0 bases and J lost 6; bases outside the gene matches: 12. CDR3 length: 17 residues. The DNA of the CDR3 is TGTGCCAGCTCACCACCGTTGCGGGAGAAGTTTTGGGATACGCAGTATTTT. Its protein product is CASSPPLREKFWDTQYF. The full variable domain, its missing parts supplied by reference TRBV18 and TRBJ2-3, is NAGVMQNPRHLVRRRGQEARLRCSPMKGHSHVYWYRQLPEEGLKFMVYLQKENIIDESGMPKERFSAEFPKEGPSILRIQQVVRGDSAAYFCASSPPLREKFWDTQYFGPGTRLTVL.

This clone was seen a few times. The chain is built from TRBV11-3 and TRBJ2-1, with unresolved D. Per germline, CDR1 SGHNT and CDR2 YENEEA. The CDR3 extends over 15 amino acids. Trimming pared 4 bases from V and 5 bases from J, leaving 15 bases between. The CDR3 DNA reads as TGTGCCAGCAGCTCGCTAGGCCCGTCAAACAATGAGCAGTTCTTC. It yields the protein CASSSLGPSNNEQFF.

This chain uses TRBV5-4 with TRBJ1-1, with 9 bases lining up with TRBD1. The CDR3 spans 14 residues. Germline V lookup: CDR1 SGHNT, CDR2 YYREEE (reference sequence). The ends lost 1 base at V and 5 bases at J; junction bases unmatched: 3. The CDR3 DNA is TGTGCCAGCAGCTTGAGGGACAGGGTAACTGAAGCTTTCTTT. Residues: CASSLRDRVTEAFF.

J is TRBJ1-3 and V is TRBV7-7; D unresolved. There are 11 residues in the CDR3. From germline, CDR1 is SSHAT and CDR2 FNYEAQ (reference sequence). This chain's CDR3 is CATLSGNTIYF. The CDR3 nucleotides are TGTGCTACCCTCTCTGGAAACACCATATATTTT.

This clone has only a few counts. The chain links TRBV2 to TRBJ1-2; D is perhaps TRBD1 (5 bases). The CDR3 spans 15 residues. Germline CDR1 is SNHLY and CDR2 is FYNNEI. Trimming left V 6 bases short and J 0 bases short, with 14 bases between. The CDR3 DNA follows: TGTGCCAGCAGCTGGTGGGGGACCTCTAACTATGGCTACACCTTC. Encoded protein: CASSWWGTSNYGYTF.

Here the CDR3 reads CASSSPLGAGDTEAFF. The CDR3, as DNA: TGTGCCAGCAGCTCCCCTTTGGGGGCAGGCGACACTGAAGCTTTCTTT. V gene TRBV7-9 combines with J gene TRBJ1-1, with D possibly TRBD1 on 6 matching bases. This CDR3 spans 16 amino acids. V shed 4 bases and J shed 3 bases, with 18 bases lying between them. The V gene's germline CDR1 is SEHNR and CDR2 FQNEAQ (reference sequence).

The chain joins TRBV6-5 to TRBJ1-5; D unclear. Germline assignment: CDR1 MNHEY and CDR2 SVGAGI. The CDR3 has 15 residues. V was pared by 6 bases and J by 0 bases, with 12 bases between. The CDR3 spells CASSRNGNSNQPQHF. The CDR3 region has the DNA TGTGCCAGCAGCCGGAACGGGAATAGCAATCAGCCCCAGCATTTT.

The chain couples TRBV28 to TRBJ2-2; 12 bases line up with TRBD2. Germline loops: CDR1 MDHEN, CDR2 SYDVKM. The V segment lost 5 bases and the J segment 7 bases; nucleotides outside the gene matches: 17. This CDR3 spans 19 amino acids. As DNA, the CDR3 is TGTGCCAGCAGTCCCAGGACTAGCGGGATGAGAGGTGAAAGCGGGGAGCTGTTTTTT. Amino acid sequence: CASSPRTSGMRGESGELFF.

This clone was recorded a few times. The chain joins TRBV12-5 to TRBJ1-1; D is undetermined. CDR3 length: 15 residues. Trimming took 0 bases from V and 3 from J, leaving 11 bases between them. The germline gives CDR1 LGHNT, CDR2 FRNRAP. This chain's CDR3 is CASGLVLGRHTEAFF. The CDR3 DNA follows: TGTGCTAGTGGTTTGGTACTAGGGCGGCACACTGAAGCTTTCTTT.

This clone was recorded many times. This chain uses TRBV5-4 with TRBJ2-1, with D unresolved. The CDR3 is made up of 14 amino acids. Trimming removed 1 base at V and 6 bases at J, with 11 bases between. Germline V gene lookup returns CDR1 SGHNT and CDR2 YYREEE (reference sequence). The CDR3 reads CASSLKLSINEQFF. CDR3 in DNA: TGTGCCAGCAGCTTGAAACTCTCAATCAATGAGCAGTTCTTC.